This T cell receptor (beta chain) was profiled in a study of glioma-infiltrating T cells after dendritic cell vaccination (dated by TCRdb to the mid-2010s). Concerning the study at large: The cohort included 15 or so glioblastoma patients drawn from Phase I and II dendritic cell vaccination trials, of whom 9 were newly diagnosed and 6 had recurrent disease. Between 2003 and 2012, patients were given autologous tumor lysate-pulsed dendritic cell vaccination. Deep sequencing of TCR beta CDR3 regions was used to quantify tumor-infiltrating lymphocyte content and compare tumor and blood repertoires in dendritic cell-vaccinated glioblastoma patients. The vaccine consisted of monocyte-derived dendritic cells cultured less than eight days with IL-4 and GM-CSF, then pulsed overnight with autologous tumor lysate. Each patient got three intradermal injections of the dendritic cell vaccine, spaced at biweekly intervals, in the arm below the axilla. Survival after dendritic cell vaccination was correlated with TCR sequencing metrics, including TIL content and tumor-blood repertoire overlap. Findings and caveats that apply to the study as a whole: The response model built on TCR overlap across three groups was characterized as speculative, with prospective validation still needed. The cohort was small and heterogeneous, and full blood and tumor sets were available for few patients, with initial-recurrent tumor pairs available for even fewer patients. TCR clonality showed no direct relationship with survival, which suggests that a diverse polyclonal response may matter. Longer time to progression and overall survival after dendritic cell vaccination were predicted by higher estimated pretreatment TIL content.

The sample's time point label is to be understood as: after dendritic cell vaccination, including at tumor progression/relapse. Patients were selected on the basis of adequate residual fresh-frozen tumor tissue and more than two years of available survival data. Although molecular status otherwise differed among the glioblastoma patients, no patient had an isocitrate dehydrogenase mutation. PBMC were collected before vaccination, two weeks after the third vaccination, and at tumor progression if progression occurred. The Qiagen DNeasy Blood extraction Kit was used for extraction of genomic DNA. About this clone: It has no known antigen specificity. No much larger clone exists at a distance of one base, and base qualities are not known.

Using the immunoSEQ assay, TCRB CDR3 regions were amplified from roughly 2 micrograms of genomic DNA, or from all available DNA when less than that was on hand. For multiplex PCR, 60 forward primers for TCR V beta segments and 13 reverse primers for J beta segments were used. Synthetic control templates were spiked into each sample at limiting dilution to estimate reads per starting template. Sequencing produced 87 bp reads on the Illumina HiSeq System. The published analysis was carried out like this. PCR and sequencing errors were removed by merging closely related sequences with a nearest neighbor algorithm. TCR overlap was measured as the percentage of unique tumor TCR beta sequences that were also present in the peripheral blood of the same patient. TCRdb retrieved this table from immuneACCESS and kept in-frame rearrangements only. Not all clones are present; in checked studies, unresolved V genes account for under half, and no reason is known for the remainder. Clonal size and the V and J genes are those of that table, whereas D and trimming came from the DNA. The sample profile shows about 82,000 clones; around 83% of them were found once. Roughly 6.8% of the sample is in the top ten clones.

Cut back by 1 base and 5 bases, the V and J ends lie 6 bases apart. Including the terminal cysteine and phenylalanine, the CDR3 comprises 13 residues. Kept here is only the CDR3 DNA, which spans 39 bases and is read in frame from base 1. Taken from the germline V gene (reference sequence), the CDR1 and CDR2 loops are GTSNPN and SVGIG. The clonotype was recovered from a human donor with glioblastoma. The source was blood, collected after dendritic cell vaccination. Recombination linked TRBV30 to TRBJ1-6; the D region possibly corresponds to TRBD1 (5 bases align). The DNA sequence is as follows: TGTGCCTGGAGTGCAGGGAATAATTCACCCCTCCACTTT. Its protein reads: CAWSAGNNSPLHF.